These 27 T cell receptor beta chains were all obtained from the same sample, sequenced in a study of blood T cells in healthy people across ages. Alongside a J-beta primer mix, a sample-barcoded 5' primer served in a second PCR lasting roughly 7 to 12 cycles. Using its own MiXCR run on the 5' RACE reads, TCRdb lists one record per CDR3 protein. Among around 800,000 distinct CDR3 sequences listed, less than 60% were seen once. Sequenced: blood. The receptors stem from an older man in good health.

The gene calls are TRBV7-7 and TRBJ2-1; TRBD2 matches 7 bases. This CDR3 has 13 amino acids. The ends lost 5 bases at V and 13 bases at J; junction bases unmatched: 11. Germline assignment: CDR1 SSHAT and CDR2 FNYEAQ (reference sequence). The CDR3 DNA reads TGTGCCAGCAGCCACTCGACCGGACTAGAACAGTTCTTC. Its translation: CASSHSTGLEQFF.

V and J are TRBV29-1 and TRBJ2-3, with a tentative D call TRBD2 (7 bases). V was trimmed by 5 bases and J by 2 bases, leaving 17 bases between them. Germline lookup yields CDR1 SQVTM and CDR2 ANQGSEA. There are 15 residues in the CDR3. The CDR3, as DNA: TGCAGCGTTACCATGTGGGCGGGGGCCACAGATACGCAGTATTTT. This codes for CSVTMWAGATDTQYF.

The genes are TRBV5-1 and TRBJ1-1; 7 nucleotides agree with TRBD1. This CDR3 comprises 17 residues. V gave up 2 bases and J gave up 1 base; unmatched junction bases: 11. Germline CDR1 reads SGHRS; CDR2 reads YFSETQ. CDR3 in amino acids: CASSLQPQGIRNTEAFF. The CDR3 bases are TGCGCCAGCAGCTTACAACCACAGGGGATAAGGAACACTGAAGCTTTCTTT.

The rearrangement links TRBV12-3 or TRBV12-4 to TRBJ2-7; D not certain. This CDR3 has 17 amino acids. V was trimmed by 7 bases and J by 7 bases, leaving 29 bases between them. The CDR3 bases are TGTGCCAGCATCTCCTATTCGTTATCCAGCTCCTACAATGAGCAGTACTTC. Protein product: CASISYSLSSSYNEQYF.

This clonotype appeared a few times. This chain links TRBV30 with TRBJ2-3; a possible D gene is TRBD2 (6 bases). This CDR3 spans 16 amino acids. V was shortened by 1 base and J by 0 bases, with 14 bases between the two germline ends. Germline V gives CDR1 GTSNPN, CDR2 SVGIG (reference sequence). The CDR3 reads CAWSGGTLPSTDTQYF. CDR3 nucleotide sequence: TGTGCCTGGAGTGGCGGGACTCTACCTAGCACAGATACGCAGTATTTT.

The rearrangement links TRBV27 to TRBJ2-7; D possibly corresponds to TRBD1 (6 bases). Per the germline V gene, CDR1 is MNHEY and CDR2 is SMNVEV (reference sequence). This CDR3 comprises 13 residues. V shed 8 bases and J shed 4 bases, with 15 bases lying between them. The CDR3 DNA follows: TGTGCCAGCTGCTGGGGCAGGGGTTACGAGCAGTACTTC. It is translated as CASCWGRGYEQYF.

The chain is built from TRBV7-8 and TRBJ1-5; 7 nucleotides agree with TRBD1. Looked up from germline, CDR1 is SGHVS and CDR2 is FQNEAQ. V shed 0 bases and J 4 bases; nucleotides not matched to a gene: 24. This CDR3 spans 22 amino acids. The CDR3 DNA reads as TGTGCCAGCAGCTTAGCGCCACCCGGTGGAGACAGGGATCCCCGAGGGAATCAGCCCCAGCATTTT. It codes for CASSLAPPGGDRDPRGNQPQHF.

The rearrangement uses TRBV27 and TRBJ1-4; no clear D gene. V lost 5 bases and J 8 bases, leaving 15 bases between the germline ends. There are 14 residues in the CDR3. CDR1 is MNHEY and CDR2 is SMNVEV in the germline V gene (reference sequence). CDR3 DNA sequence: TGTGCCAGCAGTCCACGGCTGGGATCGGAAAAACTGTTTTTT. The encoded protein is CASSPRLGSEKLFF.

V usage is TRBV28 and J usage is TRBJ1-2; D is unclear. This CDR3 region has 11 residues. Trimming removed 10 bases from V and 4 bases from J, with 10 bases in between. CDR1 MDHEN and CDR2 SYDVKM come from the germline V gene. CDR3: CATHQTYGYTF. Written as DNA, the CDR3 is TGTGCCACCCATCAAACCTATGGCTACACCTTC.

This clonotype was detected only a few times. The chain uses TRBV10-1 and TRBJ2-3, with D possibly matching TRBD2 (5 bases). The ends were cut back, 2 bases at V and 1 base at J, with 10 bases in the middle. Germline V gene data show CDR1 as WNHNN and CDR2 as SYGVQD (reference sequence). The CDR3 consists of 15 residues. This chain's CDR3 is CASSERSGGTDTQYF. The CDR3 DNA sequence: TGCGCCAGCAGTGAGCGGAGCGGTGGCACAGATACGCAGTATTTT.

The CDR3 DNA follows: TGTGCCAGCAGCGGGCCTAGCGGGATCCAAGAGACCCAGTACTTC. Translating gives CASSGPSGIQETQYF. This chain connects TRBV6-2 or TRBV6-3 to TRBJ2-5, with 9 bases aligning to TRBD2. The germline gives CDR1 MNHEY, CDR2 SVGEGT. Trimming at V came to 6 bases and at J to 1 base, leaving 6 bases not matched to a gene. This CDR3 contains 15 residues.

The chain carries TRBV9 and TRBJ1-5, with D possibly TRBD1 on 6 matching bases. V lost 2 bases to trimming and J lost 5 bases, with 11 bases between them. CDR3 length: 14 residues. Germline CDR1 SGDLS, CDR2 YYNGEE. The CDR3 coding sequence is TGTGCCAGCAGCGTGGGGGCTCGGGATCAGCCCCAGCATTTT. The encoded protein is CASSVGARDQPQHF.

As to this clonotype: A much larger clone is a single base away; this may be a read error. The rearrangement uses TRBV13 and TRBJ2-5; no clear D. The CDR3 sequence is 15 residues long. CDR1 PRHDT and CDR2 FYEKMQ come from the germline V gene (reference sequence). Trimming cost V 4 bases and J 3 bases, with 15 bases left between them. In DNA, the CDR3 is TGTGCCAGCAGCTCATTTCGGACCGCCGAAGAGACCCAGTACTTC. Translating gives CASSSFRTAEETQYF.

This chain connects TRBV4-2 to TRBJ2-7, with D possibly being TRBD2 (5 bases). Germline V gene lookup returns CDR1 LGHNA and CDR2 YNFKEQ. The CDR3 consists of 16 residues. Trimming pared 0 bases from V and 2 bases from J, leaving 14 bases between. Here the CDR3 DNA reads TGTGCCAGCAGCCAAGAGAGGGCGGAAAATCCCTACGAGCAGTACTTC. Its translation is CASSQERAENPYEQYF.

The gene calls are TRBV9 and TRBJ2-1; TRBD2 matches at 11 bases. V was clipped by 2 bases and J by 7 bases; unmatched bases: 5. The CDR3 is 15 residues long. Germline loops: CDR1 SGDLS, CDR2 YYNGEE. CDR3 nucleotide sequence: TGTGCCAGCAGCGTTAGCGGGAGGGCCGTTAATGAGCAGTTCTTC. Its translation is CASSVSGRAVNEQFF.

Comment on this clonotype: A much larger clonotype is one base distant, so this may be a read error. The rearrangement links TRBV7-9 to TRBJ2-5; TRBD2 matches at 11 bases. Trimming cost V 6 bases and J 11 bases; bases outside gene matches: 11. CDR3 length: 14 residues. Germline CDR1 SEHNR, CDR2 FQNEAQ (reference sequence). DNA of the CDR3: TGTGCCAGCAGGGCGACTAGCGGGAAGGATGAGCAGTACTTC. Protein product: CASRATSGKDEQYF.

This clonotype was seen a handful of times. V is TRBV3-1 and J is TRBJ2-3; 12 positions match TRBD1. Germline trimming cut 1 base from V and 4 bases from J; bases unmatched to any gene: 3. This CDR3 contains 16 residues. Per the germline V gene, CDR1 is LGHDT and CDR2 is YNNKEL (reference sequence). CDR3 region: CASSQGGQGASDTQYF. The CDR3 bases are TGTGCCAGCAGCCAAGGGGGACAGGGGGCATCAGATACGCAGTATTTT.

The genes are TRBV7-2 and TRBJ2-7; 7 bases agree with TRBD1. Germline trimming cut 3 bases from V and 0 bases from J; bases unmatched to any gene: 2. This CDR3 spans 14 amino acids. The germline CDR1 and CDR2 sequences are SGHTA and FQGNSA. CDR3 amino acids: CASSLGQPSYEQYF. The CDR3 DNA sequence: TGTGCCAGCAGCTTGGGACAGCCCTCCTACGAGCAGTACTTC. The full variable domain, completed using reference TRBV7-2 and TRBJ2-7, is GAGVSQSPSNKVTEKGKDVELRCDPISGHTALYWYRQSLGQGLEFLIYFQGNSAPDKSGLPSDRFSAERTGGSVSTLTIQRTQQEDSAVYLCASSLGQPSYEQYFGPGTRLTVT.

The rearrangement links TRBV20-1 to TRBJ2-5; the D is unclear. This CDR3 contains 13 residues. Germline-derived CDR1 and CDR2 are DFQATT and SNEGSKA (reference sequence). The V and J ends lost 1 base and 11 bases respectively, with 17 bases between them. The CDR3 nucleotides are TGCAGTGCTAGAGGAAGCGTCTTCGGTGAGCAGTACTTC. Protein product: CSARGSVFGEQYF.

The chain uses TRBV7-2 and TRBJ2-5; 9 bases map to TRBD1. Trimming removed 7 bases from V and 5 bases from J; junction bases left unmatched: 11. The germline V gene encodes CDR1 SGHTA and CDR2 FQGNSA. This CDR3 spans 15 amino acids. The CDR3 nucleotides read TGTGCCAGCATCCATCCGGGACAGGGTGGGGAGACCCAGTACTTC. Protein sequence: CASIHPGQGGETQYF.

This clonotype came up a few times. The chain has TRBV12-3 or TRBV12-4 and TRBJ2-1; 10 bases are a match to TRBD2. V shed 2 bases, J shed 9 bases, and the junction held 7 bases outside the gene matches. The CDR3 has 15 residues. The CDR3 protein is CASSLTSGVIGEQFF. CDR3 nucleotide sequence: TGTGCCAGCAGTTTAACTAGCGGGGTTATCGGTGAGCAGTTCTTC.

Many counts were recorded for this clonotype. The V call is TRBV4-3, the J call TRBJ2-1; D ambiguous. The CDR3 consists of 14 residues. Between the trimmed V and J ends, which lost 3 bases and 5 bases, there was a span of 11 bases. Per the germline V gene, CDR1 is LGHNA and CDR2 is YSLEER. CDR3 in DNA: TGCGCCAGCAGCCATGAGGTCGTTAACAATGAGCAGTTCTTC. Translation gives CASSHEVVNNEQFF.

To note about this clonotype: A much larger clone is a single base away; this may be a read error. The chain recombines TRBV4-2 with TRBJ2-1; D might be TRBD2 (6 bases). The V gene's germline CDR1 is LGHNA and CDR2 YNFKEQ. There are 16 residues in the CDR3. CDR3 amino acids: CVSSQELSGEINEQFF. The DNA for the CDR3 is TGTGTCAGCAGCCAAGAACTTTCGGGAGAAATCAATGAGCAGTTCTTC.

This clonotype was recorded at least ten times. The V gene is TRBV10-3, the J gene TRBJ2-7, with 10 bases aligning to TRBD1. J lost 3 bases, V lost 7 bases, and 6 bases had no gene match. CDR3 length: 14 amino acids. Per the germline V gene, CDR1 is ENHRY and CDR2 is SYGVKD. This CDR3 is CAITPGQGFYEQYF. The CDR3 DNA is TGTGCCATCACTCCGGGACAGGGGTTCTACGAGCAGTACTTC.

This clonotype showed up just a few times. This rearrangement joins TRBV28 to TRBJ2-5; 9 nucleotides match TRBD1. The end of the DNA fits TRBJ2-7 better, so the J call may be wrong. The CDR3 is 15 residues long. Germline V CDR1 and CDR2: MDHEN, SYDVKM. CDR3 residues: CASSHRDRAGHEQYF. The CDR3 region has the DNA TGTGCCAGCAGCCATCGGGACAGGGCGGGACACGAGCAGTACTTC.

This clonotype was seen repeatedly, ten times or more. This chain links TRBV12-3 or TRBV12-4 with TRBJ2-1; 8 bases map to TRBD2. V lost 5 bases and J lost 15; bases outside the gene matches: 6. The CDR3 has 11 amino acids. The CDR3 nucleotides read TGTGCCAGCAGTCCCGGGACTAGGGGGTTCTTC. Its protein is CASSPGTRGFF.

The chain uses TRBV20-1 and TRBJ2-1; D may be TRBD2 (7 bases). This CDR3 is 22 amino acids long. Germline CDR1 is DFQATT and CDR2 is SNEGSKA (reference sequence). V was shortened by 0 bases and J by 4 bases, with 34 bases between the two germline ends. Here the CDR3 DNA reads TGCAGTGCTAGAGATCGGTTTCGGGCAGGGGAAAATGGCGGGAGAGCGTACAATGAGCAGTTCTTC. Translation: CSARDRFRAGENGGRAYNEQFF.